This T cell receptor (beta chain) emerged from a study of regulatory T cells in long-lasting Graves disease. General study findings and limits: Few sampled subjects may have lowered accuracy.

Noted time point: persistent/refractory GD, antithyroid drugs over 5 years with positive TRAb. Preparation of the TCR library used RNA extracted from PBMCs. TCR beta libraries were built with iRepertoire HTBI primers and Arm-PCR of CDR3 regions. TCRdb passed the multiplex PCR reads through MiXCR, listing each CDR3 protein once. The repertoire holds nearly 350,000 distinct CDR3 sequences, about 19% seen once, with 25% to 30% in the top ten. This CDR3 has 15 residues. V was pared by 4 bases and J by 7 bases, with 8 bases of the junction left unmatched. Germline V gene sequence: CDR1 ENHRY, CDR2 SYGVKD. Ten or more counts support this clonotype. No antigen is known for it.

This clonotype originated in a female donor with Graves disease. Specimen: peripheral blood mononuclear cells (PBMCs), collected when the disease was refractory, from a patient treated with antithyroid drugs. The J gene is TRBJ2-7, the V gene TRBV10-3; 12 bases fit TRBD1. The CDR3 DNA reads TGTGCCATCAGTGGCTGGGGACAGGGGGCTGAGGAGCAGTACTTC. Its protein is CAISGWGQGAEEQYF.